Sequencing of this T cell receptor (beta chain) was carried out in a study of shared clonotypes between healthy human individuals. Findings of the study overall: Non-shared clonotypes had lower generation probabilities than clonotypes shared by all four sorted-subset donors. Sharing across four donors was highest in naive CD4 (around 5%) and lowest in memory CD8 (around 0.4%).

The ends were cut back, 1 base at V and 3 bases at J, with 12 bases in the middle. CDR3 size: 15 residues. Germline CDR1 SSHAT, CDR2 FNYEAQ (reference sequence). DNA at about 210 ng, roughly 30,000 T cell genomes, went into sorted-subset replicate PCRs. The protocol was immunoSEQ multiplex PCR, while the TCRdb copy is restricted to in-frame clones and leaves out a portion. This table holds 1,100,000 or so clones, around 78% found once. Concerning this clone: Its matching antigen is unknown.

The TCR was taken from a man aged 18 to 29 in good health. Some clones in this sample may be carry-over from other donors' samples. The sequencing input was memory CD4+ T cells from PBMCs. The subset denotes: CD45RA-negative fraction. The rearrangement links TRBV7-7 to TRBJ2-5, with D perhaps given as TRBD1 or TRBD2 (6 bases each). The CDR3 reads CASSLGRGQKETQYF. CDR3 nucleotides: TGTGCCAGCAGCTTAGGTCGGGGGCAAAAAGAGACCCAGTACTTC.